Below are 23 T cell receptor beta chains sequenced from a single sample in a study of T cell responses to AZD1222 COVID-19 vaccine. Clones were read by immunoSEQ multiplex PCR, and TCRdb kept only the in-frame ones, dropping some. This sample has 85,000 to 90,000 clones; around nine tenths occur once, and the top ten carry 2.5% to 3.5%. Sequencing used peripheral blood, obtained on day 0 of AZD1222 vaccination. These receptor sequences come from an adult in good health.

The CDR3 nucleotides read TGCGCCAGCAGCTCGGGACAGGGGAACACTGAAGCTTTCTTT. Protein sequence: CASSSGQGNTEAFF. The chain uses TRBV5-1 and TRBJ1-1; 9 bases are a match to TRBD1. The J segment lost 1 base and the V segment lost 3 bases, leaving 1 base of the junction unmatched. Germline lookup yields CDR1 SGHRS and CDR2 YFSETQ. CDR3 size: 14 residues.

J is TRBJ2-1 and V is TRBV27; unclear D gene. The V end was cut by 1 base, the J end by 10 bases, with 11 bases between. This CDR3 comprises 13 residues. Germline CDR1 and CDR2: MNHEY and SMNVEV (reference sequence). This CDR3 is CASSLLGFKEQFF. CDR3 coding DNA: TGTGCCAGCAGTTTATTGGGCTTCAAGGAGCAGTTCTTC.

CDR3 amino acids: CASSIEASGYGYTF. The CDR3 DNA sequence: TGTGCCAGTAGTATAGAAGCCTCTGGCTATGGCTACACCTTC. The chain combines TRBV19 with TRBJ1-2; D remains ambiguous. V was clipped by 0 bases and J by 4 bases, with 9 bases between them. Germline CDR1 is LNHDA and CDR2 is SQIVND (reference sequence). The CDR3 covers 14 residues.

Only a few counts were recorded for this clone. The chain recombines TRBV25-1 with TRBJ2-1; TRBD1 matches at 7 bases. This CDR3 is 15 amino acids long. The germline V gene has CDR1 MGHDK and CDR2 SYGVNS. V gave up 9 bases and J gave up 4 bases; unmatched junction bases: 12. This chain's CDR3 is CASGTRDRGYNEQFF. In DNA form, the CDR3 reads TGTGCCAGTGGGACCCGGGACAGAGGGTACAATGAGCAGTTCTTC.

J is TRBJ2-6 and V is TRBV28, with TRBD1 as a possible D gene (5 bases). V lost 7 bases to trimming and J lost 2 bases, with 18 bases between them. Germline V gene sequence: CDR1 MDHEN, CDR2 SYDVKM. The CDR3 loop spans 17 amino acids. The CDR3 DNA follows: TGTGCCAGCACCCAATTAGACAGAGTCGCTGGGGCCAACGTCCTGACTTTC. Amino acid sequence: CASTQLDRVAGANVLTF.

The genes are TRBV13 and TRBJ2-7, with D tentatively TRBD2 (5 bases). Germline V gives CDR1 PRHDT, CDR2 FYEKMQ (reference sequence). The V gene lost 5 bases and the J gene lost 2 bases, with 16 bases spanning the gap. This CDR3 contains 15 residues. The CDR3 loop is CASSPESAGTYEQYF. DNA for the CDR3: TGTGCCAGCAGCCCGGAGTCGGCGGGCACCTACGAGCAGTACTTC.

This clone was seen just once. The V call is TRBV4-1, the J call TRBJ2-7; a possible D gene is TRBD1 (6 bases). V was shortened by 3 bases and J by 2 bases, with 14 bases between the two germline ends. Per germline, CDR1 MGHRA and CDR2 YSYEKL. The CDR3 is 15 amino acids. The CDR3 loop reads CASSHLVGATYEQYF. DNA for the CDR3: TGCGCCAGCAGCCATCTGGTGGGGGCCACCTACGAGCAGTACTTC.

The chain links TRBV6-2 or TRBV6-3 to TRBJ1-2; TRBD1 might be the D (6 bases). CDR1 MNHEY and CDR2 SVGEGT come from the germline V gene. The CDR3 runs 15 residues. V gave up 5 bases and J gave up 2 bases, with 15 bases separating them. In nucleotides, the CDR3 is TGTGCCAGCAGTACGCATAGTACAGGGAACTATGGCTACACCTTC. This gives the protein CASSTHSTGNYGYTF.

V usage is TRBV21-1 and J usage is TRBJ2-1; the table's D call of TRBD2 was not tested on the DNA. TRBV21-1 corresponds to a pseudogene. The CDR3 spans 16 residues. The CDR3 DNA sequence: TGTGCCAGCAGCAAAGGGGCTAGCGAGACCTACAATGAGCAGTTCTTC. The encoded protein is CASSKGASETYNEQFF.

V and J are TRBV3-1 (or the pseudogene TRBV3-2) and TRBJ2-7, with D tentatively TRBD2 (6 bases). V lost 4 bases to trimming and J lost 6 bases, with 13 bases between them. The CDR3 has 13 amino acids. In germline, CDR1 is LGHDT, CDR2 YNNKEL (reference sequence). The CDR3: CASSLGGGAEQYF. CDR3 nucleotide sequence: TGTGCCAGCAGCCTCGGGGGAGGAGCCGAGCAGTACTTC.

V gene TRBV19 combines with J gene TRBJ1-5; D unresolved. V was clipped by 8 bases and J by 4 bases, with 12 bases between them. Germline CDR1 is LNHDA and CDR2 is SQIVND (reference sequence). CDR3 length: 13 residues. The CDR3 reads CASSSQFNQPQHF. CDR3 DNA: TGTGCCAGTTCCTCCCAGTTTAATCAGCCCCAGCATTTT.

The V call is TRBV7-9, the J call TRBJ1-2; D call uncertain. Germline V gene sequence: CDR1 SEHNR, CDR2 FQNEAQ (reference sequence). The CDR3 has 16 residues. Trimming removed 3 bases from V and 8 bases from J, with 22 bases in between. The CDR3 nucleotides are TGTGCCAGCAGCTTTGAAGCCGGGCTCCCTTCGTTAGGCTACACCTTC. This sequence encodes CASSFEAGLPSLGYTF. Together with reference TRBV7-9 and TRBJ1-2, the CDR3 gives the full variable domain: DTGVSQNPRHKITKRGQNVTFRCDPISEHNRLYWYRQTLGQGPEFLTYFQNEAQLEKSRLLSDRFSAERPKGSFSTLEIQRTEQGDSAMYLCASSFEAGLPSLGYTFGSGTRLTVV.

The chain employs TRBV27 and TRBJ1-1; 9 nucleotides match TRBD1. The germline gives CDR1 MNHEY, CDR2 SMNVEV (reference sequence). The CDR3 has 14 amino acids. V was clipped by 6 bases and J by 4 bases; unmatched bases: 6. CDR3 amino acids: CASRRGQGGTEAFF. CDR3 nucleotide sequence: TGTGCCAGCAGGAGGGGACAGGGAGGCACTGAAGCTTTCTTT.

The chain employs TRBV11-2 and TRBJ2-5, with D tentatively TRBD1 (6 bases). The germline V gene has CDR1 SGHAT and CDR2 FQNNGV. V lost 1 base and J lost 1, with 7 bases in between. This CDR3 has 14 residues. The CDR3 here is CASSLVQGQETQYF. The CDR3 DNA sequence: TGTGCCAGCAGCTTAGTACAGGGCCAAGAGACCCAGTACTTC.

The chain uses TRBV29-1 and TRBJ2-1, with TRBD2 identical over 11 bases. The germline V gene encodes CDR1 SQVTM and CDR2 ANQGSEA. The CDR3 is 14 residues long. Trimming removed 7 bases from V and 6 bases from J; junction bases left unmatched: 8. The CDR3 DNA reads as TGCAGCGCCCGAGGTCTAGCGGGGGGCAATGAGCAGTTCTTC. Translating it yields CSARGLAGGNEQFF.

The CDR3 is CASSATLGGAGELFF. The CDR3 DNA follows: TGTGCCAGCAGTGCAACCCTAGGGGGCGCCGGGGAGCTGTTTTTT. J is TRBJ2-2 and V is TRBV2; 7 nucleotides align to TRBD1. The CDR3 contains 15 residues. CDR1 is SNHLY and CDR2 is FYNNEI in the germline V gene. The V and J ends lost 4 bases and 6 bases, in that order; junction bases with no gene match: 8.

V is TRBV12-3 or TRBV12-4 and J is TRBJ2-1, with a possible D match to TRBD2 (5 bases). The CDR3 spans 12 residues. The ends were cut back, 3 bases at V and 9 bases at J, with 9 bases in the middle. DNA for the CDR3: TGTGCCAGCAGTTTTACCGGGATTGAGCAGTTCTTC. This translates into CASSFTGIEQFF.

This clone is a singleton in its sample. V is TRBV18 and J is TRBJ2-7; D is unclear. CDR3 length: 14 amino acids. Trimming left V 3 bases short and J 3 bases short, with 12 bases between. Looked up from germline, CDR1 is KGHSH and CDR2 is LQKENI. Written as DNA, the CDR3 is TGTGCCAGCTCACCGGAATCCGGGTACTACGAGCAGTACTTC. It codes for CASSPESGYYEQYF.

This chain connects TRBV29-1 to TRBJ2-7, with D possibly matching TRBD1 (5 bases). Germline values: CDR1 SQVTM, CDR2 ANQGSEA. Trimming shortened V by 6 bases and J by 6 bases, and 12 bases separated the two germline ends. The CDR3 is 11 residues long. The CDR3 reads CSVTVDREQYF. CDR3 bases: TGCAGCGTGACAGTAGATCGCGAGCAGTACTTC.

The chain carries TRBV5-1 and TRBJ1-1; 11 bases are shared with TRBD1. Trimming took 4 bases from V and 3 from J; bases not matched to a gene: 11. Germline values: CDR1 SGHRS, CDR2 YFSETQ. This CDR3 spans 17 amino acids. CDR3 in amino acids: CASSRQGTGGLYTEAFF. The CDR3 DNA reads TGCGCCAGCAGCAGACAAGGGACAGGGGGACTGTACACTGAAGCTTTCTTT.

The chain couples TRBV3-1 (or the pseudogene TRBV3-2) to TRBJ2-5; D is perhaps TRBD2 (5 bases). The CDR3 sequence is 15 residues long. CDR1 is LGHDT, CDR2 YNNKEL, per germline (reference sequence). V lost 0 bases and J 5 bases, leaving 13 bases between the germline ends. The CDR3: CASSQDWETKETQYF. The DNA for the CDR3 is TGTGCCAGCAGCCAAGATTGGGAGACTAAGGAGACCCAGTACTTC.

CDR3: CASSSGEPQHF. The CDR3 DNA reads as TGTGCCAGCAGCTCAGGAGAGCCCCAGCATTTT. This rearrangement joins TRBV28 to TRBJ1-5; D is ambiguous. V lost 6 bases and J lost 8, with 8 bases in between. The V gene's germline CDR1 is MDHEN and CDR2 SYDVKM. The CDR3 has 11 residues.

V and J are TRBV28 and TRBJ2-1; D remains ambiguous. V was trimmed by 1 base and J by 2 bases, leaving 12 bases between them. The CDR3 totals 16 residues. CDR1 and CDR2 (germline): MDHEN, SYDVKM. The CDR3: CASSLYGKGTYNEQFF. The CDR3 nucleotides are TGTGCCAGCAGTTTATATGGGAAGGGCACCTACAATGAGCAGTTCTTC.